A single sample is the source of the 29 T cell receptor beta chains below, sequenced in a study of Ad26.COV2.S vaccination and SARS-CoV-2 variants (dated by TCRdb to the early 2020s). Library construction relied on the immunoSEQ multiplex PCR assay. Imported from immuneACCESS, the table was reduced by TCRdb to in-frame sequences with V and J called. These copies leave out some clones; in studies compared against another copy, an unresolved V gene accounts for under half, and the cause of the remainder is not known. The sample has just over 350,000 clones on record, about 92% of them singletons. The ten largest clones represent around 4.2% of the sample. The meaning of the sample's time point label: individuals recovered from natural SARS-CoV-2 infection. Sequencing used peripheral blood, obtained after recovery from COVID-19. These receptors all come from a human donor who had recovered from COVID-19.

This sequence joins TRBV4-2 and TRBJ1-1; no clear D gene. Trimming took off 3 bases at V and 7 bases at J, with 12 bases between the two ends. Germline V gives CDR1 LGHNA, CDR2 YNFKEQ. The CDR3 length is 13 residues. In nucleotides, the CDR3 is TGTGCCAGCAGCCAGGCCCAAGGCTATGAAGCTTTCTTT. The encoded protein is CASSQAQGYEAFF.

The chain employs TRBV4-3 and TRBJ2-1; D call uncertain. This CDR3 region has 14 residues. V was shortened by 0 bases and J by 9 bases, with 12 bases between the two germline ends. Germline lookup yields CDR1 LGHNA and CDR2 YSLEER. The CDR3 sequence is CASSQDFGVSEQFF. The CDR3 DNA reads as TGCGCCAGCAGCCAAGATTTCGGTGTGAGTGAGCAGTTCTTC.

The chain links TRBV6-2 or TRBV6-3 to TRBJ1-5; TRBD1 agrees at 7 bases. V was clipped by 5 bases and J by 2 bases; unmatched bases: 6. The CDR3 is 15 amino acids. From germline, CDR1 is MNHEY and CDR2 SVGEGT. As DNA, the CDR3 is TGTGCCAGCAGTCCCCAGGGGGGAGGCAATCAGCCCCAGCATTTT. Amino acid sequence: CASSPQGGGNQPQHF.

The chain couples TRBV27 to TRBJ1-6; no reliable D call. Trimming left V 3 bases short and J 6 bases short, with 6 bases between. Germline CDR1 is MNHEY and CDR2 is SMNVEV (reference sequence). This CDR3 comprises 13 residues. The DNA of the CDR3 is TGTGCCAGCAGTTTTGGGGTTAATTCACCCCTCCACTTT. Encoded protein: CASSFGVNSPLHF.

The chain carries TRBV13 and TRBJ1-2; 7 positions match TRBD1. CDR3 size: 14 residues. The germline V gene encodes CDR1 PRHDT and CDR2 FYEKMQ (reference sequence). V shed 1 base and J 2 bases; nucleotides not matched to a gene: 1. The CDR3 nucleotides read TGTGCCAGCAGCTTAGACAGGGGAAACTATGGCTACACCTTC. Protein: CASSLDRGNYGYTF. The whole variable domain, filled in from reference TRBV13 and TRBJ1-2, reads AAGVIQSPRHLIKEKRETATLKCYPIPRHDTVYWYQQGPGQDPQFLISFYEKMQSDKGSIPDRFSAQQFSDYHSELNMSSLELGDSALYFCASSLDRGNYGYTFGSGTRLTVV.

The rearrangement uses TRBV18 and TRBJ2-1; 9 positions match TRBD2. The CDR3 has 18 amino acids. Unmatched junction bases numbered 12, after V lost 5 bases and J lost 1 base. Germline CDR1 is KGHSH and CDR2 is LQKENI. CDR3 sequence reads: CASSSLAGSGYSYNEQFF. CDR3 in DNA: TGTGCCAGCTCAAGTCTAGCGGGGTCGGGTTATTCCTACAATGAGCAGTTCTTC. Supplemented by reference TRBV18 and TRBJ2-1, the full variable domain reads NAGVMQNPRHLVRRRGQEARLRCSPMKGHSHVYWYRQLPEEGLKFMVYLQKENIIDESGMPKERFSAEFPKEGPSILRIQQVVRGDSAAYFCASSSLAGSGYSYNEQFFGPGTRLTVL.

This rearrangement joins TRBV4-1 to TRBJ2-7; D gene uncertain. CDR1 MGHRA and CDR2 YSYEKL come from the germline V gene. The CDR3 runs to 14 residues. Trimming left V 1 base short and J 8 bases short, with 15 bases between. CDR3 in amino acids: CASSQVVSREKQYF. CDR3 DNA sequence: TGCGCCAGCAGCCAAGTTGTCAGCAGAGAAAAGCAGTACTTC.

The chain couples TRBV19 to TRBJ1-1; the D gene is possibly TRBD1 (5 bases). CDR3 length: 12 residues. The V end lost 5 bases, the J end lost 4 bases, and 8 bases lay between the germline ends. Germline V lookup: CDR1 LNHDA, CDR2 SQIVND (reference sequence). The CDR3 DNA reads TGTGCCAGTAGTCCCCAGGGCACTGAAGCTTTCTTT. This codes for CASSPQGTEAFF.

This chain links TRBV6-5 with TRBJ2-3; TRBD1 or TRBD2 may be the D gene (5 bases each). The CDR3 consists of 15 residues. V was pared by 2 bases and J by 2 bases, with 11 bases between. Germline CDR1 is MNHEY and CDR2 is SVGAGI. As DNA, the CDR3 is TGTGCCAGCAGTTACCGGGGACGGTACACAGATACGCAGTATTTT. It codes for CASSYRGRYTDTQYF.

The chain has TRBV10-3 and TRBJ2-1; no clear D gene. CDR3 length equals 16 residues. CDR1 and CDR2 (germline): ENHRY, SYGVKD. V lost 2 bases and J 1 base, leaving 12 bases between the germline ends. This CDR3 is CAISEPVVASYNEQFF. As DNA, the CDR3 is TGTGCCATCAGTGAGCCAGTGGTAGCTTCCTACAATGAGCAGTTCTTC.

This clone was counted only a few times. Distinct nucleotide sequences in the sample also encode this CDR3. The rearrangement links TRBV20-1 to TRBJ2-7; D is ambiguous. Per germline, CDR1 DFQATT and CDR2 SNEGSKA (reference sequence). Trimming took 3 bases from V and 4 from J, leaving 7 bases between them. The length of the CDR3 is 11 residues. CDR3 sequence: CSASAAYEQYF. CDR3 DNA sequence: TGCAGTGCTAGTGCCGCTTACGAGCAGTACTTC.

The chain links TRBV29-1 to TRBJ1-2; a possible D gene is TRBD1 (6 bases). Trimming took off 3 bases at V and 4 bases at J, with 18 bases between the two ends. This CDR3 is built from 15 residues. Germline CDR1 reads SQVTM; CDR2 reads ANQGSEA. CDR3 sequence reads: CSVEARAGVGYGYTF. The DNA for the CDR3 is TGCAGCGTTGAGGCCCGGGCAGGGGTGGGCTATGGCTACACCTTC.

The CDR3 DNA sequence: TGTGCCAGCAGCTTAAGGCCGGGGGAGCTGTTTTTT. This translates into CASSLRPGELFF. The chain combines TRBV7-3 with TRBJ2-2; D gene uncertain. Germline CDR1 and CDR2: SGHTA and FQGTGA. The V end lost 1 base, the J end lost 8 bases, and 5 bases lay between the germline ends. The CDR3 length is 12 residues.

DNA for the CDR3: TGTGCCAGCAGCCGGGGGGATGAGCAGTTCTTC. Protein product: CASSRGDEQFF. This sequence joins TRBV5-5 and TRBJ2-1; 7 nucleotides agree with TRBD2. The V and J ends lost 4 bases and 8 bases, in that order; junction bases with no gene match: 0. The length of the CDR3 is 11 residues. From germline, CDR1 is SGHKS and CDR2 YYEKEE (reference sequence).

V gene TRBV7-8 combines with J gene TRBJ1-3, with no clear D. The V gene's germline CDR1 is SGHVS and CDR2 FQNEAQ. V dropped 5 bases and J dropped 3 bases, with 14 bases sitting between them. CDR3 length: 15 amino acids. In nucleotides, the CDR3 is TGTGCCAGCAGCCACGGCCAAGGTGATGGAAACACCATATATTTT. Translation: CASSHGQGDGNTIYF.

This clone has just a few counts. The chain has TRBV5-1 and TRBJ2-2; D perhaps matches TRBD2 (5 bases). This CDR3 spans 16 amino acids. The germline gives CDR1 SGHRS, CDR2 YFSETQ. Deletions cut 4 bases from V and 4 bases from J, with 17 bases between. As DNA, the CDR3 is TGCGCCAGCAGCAAGTTAAGGACTTGGGGCACCGGGGAGCTGTTTTTT. It codes for CASSKLRTWGTGELFF.

V and J are TRBV14 and TRBJ2-1; tentative D call: TRBD2 (5 bases). This CDR3 comprises 14 residues. Per germline, CDR1 SGHDN and CDR2 FVKESK. The V gene lost 4 bases and the J gene lost 0 bases, with 7 bases spanning the gap. The CDR3 here is CASSRTSSYNEQFF. The CDR3 region has the DNA TGTGCCAGCAGCCGTACTAGCTCCTACAATGAGCAGTTCTTC.

The CDR3 reads CASSARSDTEAFF. The DNA for the CDR3 is TGTGCCAGCAGTGCGCGGTCTGACACTGAAGCTTTCTTT. The chain combines TRBV2 with TRBJ1-1, with unresolved D. Trimming removed 4 bases at V and 3 bases at J, with 9 bases between. This CDR3 region has 13 residues. From germline, CDR1 is SNHLY and CDR2 FYNNEI.

This chain uses TRBV2 with TRBJ1-2, with D unclear. The V gene's germline CDR1 is SNHLY and CDR2 FYNNEI. This CDR3 has 13 residues. Trimming removed 2 bases from V and 8 bases from J, with 12 bases in between. CDR3 DNA: TGTGCCAGCAGTGAACTGCAGGCTGGCGGCTACACCTTC. This codes for CASSELQAGGYTF.

The J gene is TRBJ1-2, the V gene TRBV6-2 or TRBV6-3; no definite D call. The CDR3 covers 13 residues. The germline CDR1 and CDR2 sequences are MNHEY and SVGEGT. V lost 2 bases to trimming and J lost 3 bases, with 7 bases between them. CDR3 nucleotide sequence: TGTGCCAGCAGTTACGACGGTTACTATGGCTACACCTTC. Encoded protein: CASSYDGYYGYTF.

The chain has TRBV10-3 and TRBJ2-3, with 8 bases aligning to TRBD2. Germline CDR1 reads ENHRY; CDR2 reads SYGVKD. There are 12 residues in the CDR3. J gave up 6 bases and V 10 bases, and 6 bases lay outside the gene matches. This CDR3 is CATRTSFDTQYF. CDR3 bases: TGTGCCACCCGGACTAGCTTTGATACGCAGTATTTT.

V is TRBV7-9 and J is TRBJ1-1, with D possibly being TRBD1 (6 bases). CDR1 and CDR2 (germline): SEHNR, FQNEAQ (reference sequence). The V and J ends lost 0 bases and 5 bases respectively, with 19 bases between them. The CDR3 loop spans 17 amino acids. This CDR3 is CASSLAIGDTTKTEAFF. In nucleotides, the CDR3 is TGTGCCAGCAGCTTAGCGATTGGGGACACAACCAAGACTGAAGCTTTCTTT. Full variable domain (missing parts from reference TRBV7-9 and TRBJ1-1): DTGVSQNPRHKITKRGQNVTFRCDPISEHNRLYWYRQTLGQGPEFLTYFQNEAQLEKSRLLSDRFSAERPKGSFSTLEIQRTEQGDSAMYLCASSLAIGDTTKTEAFFGQGTRLTVV.

The chain is built from TRBV2 and TRBJ1-2; no firm D call. The CDR3 is made up of 14 amino acids. Trimming took off 8 bases at V and 0 bases at J, with 13 bases between the two ends. Germline-derived CDR1 and CDR2 are SNHLY and FYNNEI. The CDR3 spells CASVYEVSNYGYTF. As DNA, the CDR3 is TGTGCCAGCGTCTATGAGGTCTCTAACTATGGCTACACCTTC.

The genes are TRBV6-6 and TRBJ1-6, with 9 bases fitting TRBD1. CDR1 and CDR2 (germline): MNHNY, SVGAGI (reference sequence). The CDR3 is 17 amino acids. The V gene end was trimmed by 5 bases and the J gene end by 2 bases; junction bases not matched to a gene: 7. CDR3: CASSPHGTGTYNSPLHF. The DNA for the CDR3 is TGTGCCAGCAGTCCTCACGGGACAGGGACCTATAATTCACCCCTCCACTTT.

Concerning this clone itself: This same CDR3 is encoded by further DNA sequences in the sample. The V gene is TRBV19, the J gene TRBJ2-5; 9 bases match TRBD1. Trimming took 1 base from V and 5 from J; bases not matched to a gene: 2. This CDR3 has 14 residues. Germline CDR1 and CDR2: LNHDA and SQIVND (reference sequence). CDR3 in DNA: TGTGCCAGTAGTATAGGGACAGGGGTGGAGACCCAGTACTTC. Residues: CASSIGTGVETQYF. The complete variable domain, with remaining parts taken from reference TRBV19 and TRBJ2-5, reads DGGITQSPKYLFRKEGQNVTLSCEQNLNHDAMYWYRQDPGQGLRLIYYSQIVNDFQKGDIAEGYSVSREKKESFPLTVTSAQKNPTAFYLCASSIGTGVETQYFGPGTRLLVL.

The J gene is TRBJ1-2, the V gene TRBV11-2, with 7 bases that match TRBD1. Trimming at V came to 1 base and at J to 7 bases, leaving 3 bases not matched to a gene. The CDR3 runs to 13 residues. Germline CDR1 reads SGHAT; CDR2 reads FQNNGV. The DNA of the CDR3 is TGTGCCAGCAGCTTAGCCACAGGGGCTGGCTACACCTTC. Translating gives CASSLATGAGYTF.

The rearrangement links TRBV19 to TRBJ2-3; D is ambiguous. The CDR3 is 15 amino acids. The germline V gene has CDR1 LNHDA and CDR2 SQIVND (reference sequence). V dropped 3 bases and J dropped 2 bases, with 12 bases sitting between them. The CDR3 region has the DNA TGTGCCAGTAGTATGACCCAAAGCCTCACAGATACGCAGTATTTT. Translation gives CASSMTQSLTDTQYF. Using reference TRBV19 and TRBJ2-3 for the parts outside the CDR3, the full variable domain is DGGITQSPKYLFRKEGQNVTLSCEQNLNHDAMYWYRQDPGQGLRLIYYSQIVNDFQKGDIAEGYSVSREKKESFPLTVTSAQKNPTAFYLCASSMTQSLTDTQYFGPGTRLTVL.

The count of this clone is one. The chain is built from TRBV3-1 (or the pseudogene TRBV3-2) and TRBJ1-2, with D possibly being TRBD1 (5 bases). CDR1 is LGHDT and CDR2 is YNNKEL in the germline V gene (reference sequence). The V end was cut by 3 bases, the J end by 8 bases, with 13 bases between. This CDR3 region has 13 residues. CDR3 sequence: CASSHSRGEGYTF. CDR3 DNA sequence: TGTGCCAGCAGCCATTCCCGAGGGGAAGGCTACACCTTC.

The chain recombines TRBV10-3 with TRBJ1-1; 7 nucleotides match TRBD1. This CDR3 is built from 16 residues. J lost 3 bases, V lost 5 bases, and 12 bases had no gene match. Germline V CDR1 and CDR2: ENHRY, SYGVKD. In nucleotides, the CDR3 is TGTGCCATCAGTCAGTTCAGGGGGGTTGGGGACACTGAAGCTTTCTTT. Translating it yields CAISQFRGVGDTEAFF.